Following are 18 T cell receptor beta chains from one sample sequenced in a study of CD8+CD57+ T cells in acquired aplastic anemia. Using genomic DNA as the template, TCR beta VDJ and CDR3 profiling was carried out. TCRdb processed the reads anew with MiXCR; each CDR3 protein has one entry. The table has approximately 260,000 distinct CDR3 sequences, approximately 86% seen once. By flow cytometry, patients selected for sequencing had shown an expansion of CD8+CD57+ cells. The sequencing sample was made of sorted CD4+, CD8+, or CD8+CD57+ T cells (not recorded which) from PBMCs. Every receptor here comes from a human donor with aplastic anemia.

The rearrangement uses TRBV25-1 and TRBJ2-3, with 7 bases lining up with TRBD2. With V trimmed by 3 bases and J by 4 bases, 10 bases remained unmatched. In germline, CDR1 is MGHDK, CDR2 SYGVNS. The CDR3 contains 16 residues. Here the CDR3 DNA reads TGTGCCAGCAGTGAGGGGGAGCGGGGAAGAGCAGATACGCAGTATTTT. It encodes CASSEGERGRADTQYF.

The chain links TRBV7-2 to TRBJ2-3; 9 positions agree with TRBD2. This CDR3 has 18 amino acids. Germline V gene data show CDR1 as SGHTA and CDR2 as FQGNSA. The trim removed 0 bases at V and 2 bases at J, leaving 9 bases unmatched. The CDR3 spells CASSLARGTSFSTDTQYF. Here the CDR3 DNA reads TGTGCCAGCAGCTTAGCGCGAGGGACTAGCTTTTCCACAGATACGCAGTATTTT.

The chain uses TRBV25-1 and TRBJ1-2; a possible D gene is TRBD1 (6 bases). Germline CDR1 MGHDK, CDR2 SYGVNS. Trimming shortened V by 5 bases and J by 3 bases, and 13 bases separated the two germline ends. This CDR3 spans 14 amino acids. The CDR3 nucleotides are TGTGCCAGCAGTAGGGACAACCGGCACTATGGCTACACCTTC. It specifies CASSRDNRHYGYTF.

This chain joins TRBV25-1 and TRBJ2-5, with D unclear. The length of the CDR3 is 13 residues. Germline CDR1 reads MGHDK; CDR2 reads SYGVNS. The ends were cut back, 3 bases at V and 3 bases at J, with 8 bases in the middle. DNA for the CDR3: TGTGCCAGCAGTGATTTTGGTAAAGAGACCCAGTACTTC. This gives the protein CASSDFGKETQYF.

The rearrangement links TRBV7-3 to TRBJ1-1; D might be TRBD1 (5 bases). Germline CDR1 is SGHTA and CDR2 is FQGTGA. Trimming took 2 bases from V and 14 from J, leaving 24 bases between them. The CDR3 spans 15 residues. The CDR3 loop reads CASSLDRTWNTTEFF. Written as DNA, the CDR3 is TGTGCCAGCAGCTTAGATCGGACATGGAACACTACAGAGTTCTTT.

This clonotype was counted a single time. The chain is built from TRBV10-1 and TRBJ2-3; 7 nucleotides align to TRBD2. The V gene end was trimmed by 3 bases and the J gene end by 0 bases; junction bases not matched to a gene: 3. Germline values: CDR1 WNHNN, CDR2 SYGVQD (reference sequence). The CDR3 consists of 15 residues. The CDR3 protein is CASSDQAGSTDTQYF. DNA for the CDR3: TGCGCCAGCAGTGATCAAGCGGGGAGCACAGATACGCAGTATTTT.

Worth noting for this clonotype: In this CDR3 the conserved last residue, phenylalanine or tryptophan, is missing, so a read error is likely. No DNA is shown, since the ends of the CDR3 on it are uncertain; the CDR3 is the one TCRdb lists. CDR3 protein: CASSLYPTPDYEQ. The chain carries TRBV7-9 and TRBJ2-7; TRBD2, the table's D call, lacks a check against the DNA. CDR1 is SEHNR and CDR2 is FQNEAQ in the germline V gene (reference sequence). The CDR3 region is 13 residues in length, termini included.

This clonotype was seen repeatedly, ten times or more. The rearrangement joins TRBV20-1 to TRBJ2-1; TRBD2 agrees at 9 bases. This CDR3 spans 13 amino acids. Per germline, CDR1 DFQATT and CDR2 SNEGSKA (reference sequence). V shed 3 bases and J 5 bases; nucleotides not matched to a gene: 2. The DNA of the CDR3 is TGCAGTGCTAGGTGGACTAGCGACAATGAGCAGTTCTTC. This translates into CSARWTSDNEQFF.

The chain couples TRBV13 to TRBJ2-7, with 7 bases identical to TRBD1. The CDR3 contains 16 residues. V lost 1 base and J lost 0; bases outside the gene matches: 6. The V gene's germline CDR1 is PRHDT and CDR2 FYEKMQ (reference sequence). This CDR3 reads CASSLEGGQSSYEQYF. The DNA of the CDR3 is TGTGCCAGCAGCTTAGAAGGGGGACAGAGCTCCTACGAGCAGTACTTC.

This sequence joins TRBV7-9 and TRBJ2-7; 10 positions agree with TRBD2. J was trimmed by 3 bases and V by 3 bases; bases with no gene match: 14. Germline-derived CDR1 and CDR2 are SEHNR and FQNEAQ (reference sequence). This CDR3 has 18 amino acids. CDR3 residues: CASSFQRSGGADDYEQYV. CDR3 sequence (DNA): TGTGCCAGCAGCTTTCAAAGAAGCGGGGGGGCCGATGACTACGAGCAGTACGTC.

As to this clonotype: No conserved phenylalanine or tryptophan is present at the end of the CDR3, so a read error is the likely explanation. No DNA is shown, since the ends of the CDR3 on it are uncertain; the CDR3 is the one TCRdb lists. The rearrangement joins TRBV9 to TRBJ2-3; the D call in the table, TRBD1, was not verified against the DNA. Germline V gene data show CDR1 as SGDLS and CDR2 as YYNGEE. The CDR3 length is 13 residues, termini included. CDR3 protein: CASGTGGESLFFV.

This clonotype has at least ten counts. This chain links TRBV5-4 with TRBJ2-4; tentative D call: TRBD1 (5 bases). This CDR3 has 16 residues. In germline, CDR1 is SGHNT, CDR2 YYREEE (reference sequence). V was trimmed by 1 base and J by 1 base, leaving 12 bases between them. The CDR3 reads CASSLQTQGAKNIQYF. Written as DNA, the CDR3 is TGTGCCAGCAGCTTGCAAACCCAGGGCGCCAAAAACATTCAGTACTTC.

Comments on this clonotype: Relative to the germline gene, one junction end is altered; a read error may explain this. This chain links TRBV7-2 with TRBJ2-5; D remains ambiguous. The CDR3 is 14 amino acids. Per germline, CDR1 SGHTA and CDR2 FQGNSA. The CDR3 bases are TGTGCCAGCAGCTTAGACCTGAAGCGAAACACTGAAGCTTTC. Protein sequence: CASSLDLKRNTEAF.

The rearrangement links TRBV2 to TRBJ2-3; perhaps TRBD2 as D (7 bases). CDR1 is SNHLY and CDR2 is FYNNEI in the germline V gene. This CDR3 comprises 13 residues. V gave up 8 bases and J gave up 5 bases, with 14 bases separating them. The CDR3 is CASGPGGGDTQYF. CDR3 nucleotides: TGTGCCAGCGGGCCGGGGGGCGGAGATACGCAGTATTTT.

This clonotype is a singleton in its sample. The CDR3 carries no conserved terminal phenylalanine or tryptophan, so it likely arises from a read error. V gene TRBV9 combines with J gene TRBJ2-1; the D call may be TRBD1 or TRBD2 (6 bases each). There are 16 residues in the CDR3. The V end lost 3 bases, the J end lost 9 bases, and 22 bases lay between the germline ends. Per germline, CDR1 SGDLS and CDR2 YYNGEE. The CDR3 loop reads CASSEGGPGVNTEQFS. The CDR3 coding sequence is TGTGCCAGCAGCGAAGGGGGGCCAGGGGTGAACACTGAGCAGTTCTCC.

This clonotype came up once. No conserved phenylalanine or tryptophan ends this CDR3, so it is likely a read error. The DNA is left out, because the CDR3 cannot be placed on it with certainty; the CDR3 is given as TCRdb lists it. The gene calls are TRBV7-9 and TRBJ2-3; the table assigns TRBD1, which was not confirmed against the DNA. From germline, CDR1 is SEHNR and CDR2 FQNEAQ (reference sequence). With termini counted, the CDR3 has 13 amino acids. The CDR3 loop is CASGLGPGELFFG.

As concerns this clonotype: A single base separates this from a much larger clone, so it may be a read error. In this CDR3 the conserved last residue, phenylalanine or tryptophan, is missing, so a read error is likely. The DNA is omitted, as the CDR3 cannot be located on it reliably, and the CDR3 follows TCRdb's listing. The chain is built from TRBV7-2 and TRBJ2-1. Germline values: CDR1 SGHTA, CDR2 FQGNSA. The CDR3 extends over 9 residues, inclusive of both ends. CDR3 in amino acids: CASSLAGSH.

J is TRBJ2-7 and V is TRBV5-1; 7 nucleotides agree with TRBD2. Germline values: CDR1 SGHRS, CDR2 YFSETQ. V gave up 4 bases and J gave up 3 bases; unmatched junction bases: 16. This CDR3 spans 17 amino acids. CDR3 in DNA: TGCGCCAGCAGCAACACGAGCGGGGTAGGGAACATCTACGAGCAGTACGTC. Translating it yields CASSNTSGVGNIYEQYV.